The 17 T cell receptor beta chains below come from one sample, sequenced in a study of response to subunit inactivated influenza vaccine. From the RT-PCR reads, TCRdb called clonotypes with MiXCR, one entry per CDR3 protein. The repertoire holds more than 500,000 distinct CDR3 sequences, with about 10% as singletons. These same records also appear under a second study, on T cells expressing NK-cell markers. As that report states: 5'RACE template switching with UMIs produced the TCR beta cDNA.

Sequencing used PBMCs from blood, obtained on the day of vaccination. The origin of the receptors is a man in his fifties or sixties who received an inactivated influenza vaccine.

This clonotype was recorded a few times. J is TRBJ2-6 and V is TRBV12-3 or TRBV12-4; D unresolved. V was cut by 3 bases and J by 2 bases, with 8 bases left in between. The CDR3 contains 15 residues. The CDR3 here is CASSFRLAGANVLTF. The CDR3 DNA follows: TGTGCCAGCAGTTTCCGTTTAGCTGGGGCCAACGTCCTGACTTTC.

This clonotype has more than one count but fewer than ten. The chain couples TRBV10-2 to TRBJ1-1; D is unclear. V lost 0 bases, J lost 6 bases, and 11 bases lay in between. The CDR3 covers 14 residues. Looked up from germline, CDR1 is WSHSY and CDR2 is SAAADI. Here the CDR3 reads CASSESGPRAEAFF. In nucleotides, the CDR3 is TGCGCCAGCAGTGAGTCGGGCCCGCGCGCTGAAGCTTTCTTT.

V gene TRBV21-1 combines with J gene TRBJ2-5; TRBD2 is the table's D call and was not checked against the DNA. TRBV21-1 is annotated as a pseudogene. This CDR3 contains 15 residues. This CDR3 reads CASRIEAAEQETQYF. Written as DNA, the CDR3 is TGTGCCAGCCGCATCGAAGCGGCGGAACAAGAGACCCAGTACTTC.

This clonotype was observed many times. The chain employs TRBV4-2 and TRBJ1-1; 10 bases match TRBD1. The CDR3 length is 14 residues. Germline V gene lookup returns CDR1 LGHNA and CDR2 YNFKEQ. The trim removed 3 bases at V and 5 bases at J, leaving 3 bases unmatched. As DNA, the CDR3 is TGTGCCAGCAGCCAGGAGGACAGGGGGACTGAAGCTTTCTTT. Amino acid sequence: CASSQEDRGTEAFF.

The V gene is TRBV12-3 or TRBV12-4, the J gene TRBJ2-3; 15 bases align to TRBD2. V trimming: 6 bases; J trimming: 2 bases; junction bases outside the gene matches: 9. This CDR3 has 18 residues. Here the CDR3 reads CASRSPGLAGGHTDTQYF. The CDR3, as DNA: TGTGCCAGCAGGTCACCGGGACTAGCGGGGGGCCACACAGATACGCAGTATTTT.

A few counts support this clonotype. J is TRBJ2-5 and V is TRBV7-9; 8 bases fit TRBD2. The ends lost 5 bases at V and 5 bases at J; junction bases unmatched: 7. The CDR3 covers 14 residues. Per the germline V gene, CDR1 is SEHNR and CDR2 is FQNEAQ (reference sequence). DNA of the CDR3: TGTGCCAGCAGCCGTGAGCGGGAGCCGGAGACCCAGTACTTC. Protein product: CASSREREPETQYF.

The CDR3: CSARGTSGVNTYEQYF. The CDR3 DNA reads TGCAGTGCTAGAGGGACTAGCGGGGTGAATACCTACGAGCAGTACTTC. V usage is TRBV20-1 and J usage is TRBJ2-7; 12 bases are shared with TRBD2. V lost 1 base to trimming and J lost 2 bases; unmatched junction nucleotides: 6. There are 16 residues in the CDR3. The germline gives CDR1 DFQATT, CDR2 SNEGSKA (reference sequence).

The rearrangement links TRBV29-1 to TRBJ2-5; no reliable D call. The CDR3 extends over 13 amino acids. Germline CDR1 reads SQVTM; CDR2 reads ANQGSEA. V gave up 1 base and J gave up 5 bases, with 11 bases separating them. The CDR3 sequence: CSVEVMTRETQYF. The CDR3 DNA reads as TGCAGCGTTGAAGTCATGACACGGGAGACCCAGTACTTC. Full variable domain (rest looked up from reference TRBV29-1 and TRBJ2-5): SAVISQKPSRDICQRGTSLTIQCQVDSQVTMMFWYRQQPGQSLTLIATANQGSEATYESGFVIDKFPISRPNLTFSTLTVSNMSPEDSSIYLCSVEVMTRETQYFGPGTRLLVL.

With respect to this clonotype: Germline is not matched at one junction end, which may reflect a read error. This chain connects TRBV29-1 to TRBJ2-1, with D possibly matching TRBD2 (5 bases). This CDR3 contains 12 residues. The germline CDR1 and CDR2 sequences are SQVTM and ANQGSEA. The DNA of the CDR3 is TGCAGCGTTGGGGAGAAGTACAATGAGCAGATCTTC. Its translation is CSVGEKYNEQIF.

The chain has TRBV30 and TRBJ1-6, with a tentative D call TRBD1 (5 bases). The CDR3 runs 15 residues. Germline V gene sequence: CDR1 GTSNPN, CDR2 SVGIG (reference sequence). Between the trimmed V and J ends, which lost 0 bases and 5 bases, there was a span of 11 bases. CDR3 in amino acids: CAWSVLRGDNSPLHF. CDR3 in DNA: TGTGCCTGGAGTGTACTCCGGGGGGATAATTCACCCCTCCACTTT.

V is TRBV4-2 and J is TRBJ2-1, with TRBD2 matching over 8 bases. The germline V gene has CDR1 LGHNA and CDR2 YNFKEQ. The CDR3 is 15 amino acids. V lost 3 bases to trimming and J lost 8 bases; unmatched junction nucleotides: 9. CDR3 amino acids: CASSQGLVIVDEQFF. The CDR3 DNA is TGTGCCAGCAGCCAGGGACTAGTAATCGTCGATGAGCAGTTCTTC.

V usage is TRBV25-1 and J usage is TRBJ2-2, with D perhaps being TRBD1 or TRBD2 (6 bases each). Germline V gene lookup returns CDR1 MGHDK and CDR2 SYGVNS. This CDR3 contains 18 residues. Trimming pared 0 bases from V and 1 base from J, leaving 15 bases between. The DNA for the CDR3 is TGTGCCAGCAGTGAATATGGGGGGCGCGGACGGAACACCGGGGAGCTGTTTTTT. Translating it yields CASSEYGGRGRNTGELFF.

This chain links TRBV18 with TRBJ1-2, with unresolved D. Trimming cost V 3 bases and J 6 bases, with 11 bases left between them. In germline, CDR1 is KGHSH, CDR2 LQKENI. The CDR3 has 13 residues. CDR3 amino acids: CASSPREVDGYTF. CDR3 DNA: TGTGCCAGCTCACCGCGGGAGGTGGATGGCTACACCTTC.

The chain carries TRBV12-3 or TRBV12-4 and TRBJ2-7; 16 positions agree with TRBD2. The CDR3 has 15 residues. J gave up 6 bases and V 5 bases, and 4 bases lay outside the gene matches. The CDR3 sequence: CASSTGLAGGSEQYF. The DNA of the CDR3 is TGTGCCAGCAGTACGGGACTAGCGGGAGGGAGCGAGCAGTACTTC.

V is TRBV5-1 and J is TRBJ2-5; 10 bases line up with TRBD1. Germline V gives CDR1 SGHRS, CDR2 YFSETQ. The CDR3 totals 16 residues. V trimming: 5 bases; J trimming: 4 bases; junction bases outside the gene matches: 11. The CDR3 DNA reads TGCGCCAGCAGGGAATGGGACAGGGGAACGTCAGAGACCCAGTACTTC. Protein sequence: CASREWDRGTSETQYF. The variable domain in full, with the rest retrieved from reference TRBV5-1 and TRBJ2-5, is KAGVTQTPRYLIKTRGQQVTLSCSPISGHRSVSWYQQTPGQGLQFLFEYFSETQRNKGNFPGRFSGRQFSNSRSEMNVSTLELGDSALYLCASREWDRGTSETQYFGPGTRLLVL.

This rearrangement joins TRBV12-3 or TRBV12-4 to TRBJ2-7, with 14 bases that match TRBD2. This CDR3 is 16 amino acids long. The V gene end was trimmed by 5 bases and the J gene end by 3 bases; junction bases not matched to a gene: 6. The DNA for the CDR3 is TGTGCCAGCAGTCCCCCGGGACTAGCGGGAGTCTACGAGCAGTACTTC. Its protein product is CASSPPGLAGVYEQYF.

At least ten counts were recorded for this clonotype. The chain couples TRBV5-1 to TRBJ2-1, with D possibly TRBD1 on 6 matching bases. This CDR3 contains 15 residues. Trimming removed 0 bases at V and 5 bases at J, with 12 bases between. In germline, CDR1 is SGHRS, CDR2 YFSETQ. CDR3 bases: TGCGCCAGCAGCTTGGCTGGACAGTCAAACAATGAGCAGTTCTTC. Translated, it gives CASSLAGQSNNEQFF.